Described below is a single T cell receptor beta chain sequence and its context. PCR primers comprised 60 Vbeta and 13 Jbeta primers. TCRdb keeps only in-frame clones here, not all; method: immunoSEQ multiplex PCR. The sample totals fewer than 130,000 clones; its top ten clones hold around 0.59%. This sample is drawn from a study of cytomegalovirus exposure and HLA in healthy donors. This CDR3 contains 17 residues. The germline V gene encodes CDR1 SGHRS and CDR2 YFSETQ. Between the trimmed V and J ends, which lost 4 bases and 4 bases, there was a span of 23 bases. This sequence joins TRBV5-1 and TRBJ1-2; a possible D gene is TRBD1 (5 bases). This sequence originates from a man aged 50 or older in good health and CMV-seronegative. The sequencing sample was made of PBMCs. This chain's CDR3 is CASSPDIAISTGYGYTF. The CDR3 DNA sequence: TGCGCCAGCAGCCCGGATATCGCCATTAGTACAGGCTATGGCTACACCTTC.